These 18 T cell receptor beta chains were all obtained from the same sample, sequenced in a study of T cells in localized non-small cell lung cancer (dated by TCRdb to 2020 to 2021). Libraries were constructed by the immunoSEQ multiplex PCR assay. The table comes from immuneACCESS by way of TCRdb, which keeps in-frame sequences with V and J called. Part of the clones is missing from these tables; in studies checked, under half for an unresolved V gene and the rest for unknown reasons. The sample has roughly 5,000 clones on record, about 29% of them singletons. The ten largest clones take up approximately 10% of the sample. The starting material was lung tumor tissue, obtained before any cancer treatment. These receptors came from a woman aged 40-69 years with stage II squamous cell lung carcinoma.

The V and J genes are TRBV29-1 and TRBJ2-1, with D perhaps TRBD2 (5 bases). V was shortened by 7 bases and J by 7 bases, with 20 bases between the two germline ends. Germline CDR1 and CDR2: SQVTM and ANQGSEA. The CDR3 is 14 amino acids. The DNA of the CDR3 is TGCAGCGGAGCCCCCGGCGGGCTGGGGAATGAGCAGTTCTTC. It specifies CSGAPGGLGNEQFF.

The chain employs TRBV25-1 and TRBJ1-4; D is unclear. The V gene's germline CDR1 is MGHDK and CDR2 SYGVNS. V lost 1 base and J lost 11, with 14 bases in between. The CDR3 totals 14 residues. The CDR3 loop is CASSELGSTGKLFF. CDR3 DNA sequence: TGTGCCAGCAGTGAATTGGGTTCAACGGGGAAACTGTTTTTT.

This chain joins TRBV28 and TRBJ2-5; 11 bases match TRBD1. The V segment lost 6 bases and the J segment 7 bases; nucleotides outside the gene matches: 7. The CDR3 has 14 amino acids. Germline lookup yields CDR1 MDHEN and CDR2 SYDVKM. CDR3 residues: CASSIGQGAGTQYF. For the CDR3, the DNA is TGTGCCAGCAGCATAGGACAGGGGGCTGGGACCCAGTACTTC.

The table lists this clone with a few counts. V gene TRBV6-1 combines with J gene TRBJ2-7, with D unclear. Germline V gene sequence: CDR1 MNHNS, CDR2 SASEGT. Trimming left V 1 base short and J 3 bases short, with 4 bases between. The CDR3 has 12 amino acids. CDR3 protein: CASSEVGYEQYF. Written as DNA, the CDR3 is TGTGCCAGCAGTGAAGTTGGCTACGAGCAGTACTTC.

This clone was seen a handful of times. V gene TRBV18 combines with J gene TRBJ2-1; TRBD2 agrees at 14 bases. The CDR3 is 15 amino acids. V lost 6 bases to trimming and J lost 7 bases; unmatched junction nucleotides: 5. Germline V CDR1 and CDR2: KGHSH, LQKENI. CDR3 bases: TGTGCCAGCTCGTCCGGGACTAGCGGGAGAAATGAGCAGTTCTTC. It is translated as CASSSGTSGRNEQFF. Full variable domain (outside the CDR3, taken from reference TRBV18 and TRBJ2-1): NAGVMQNPRHLVRRRGQEARLRCSPMKGHSHVYWYRQLPEEGLKFMVYLQKENIIDESGMPKERFSAEFPKEGPSILRIQQVVRGDSAAYFCASSSGTSGRNEQFFGPGTRLTVL.

This chain uses TRBV28 with TRBJ2-5; 7 positions agree with TRBD1. CDR3 length: 13 residues. The germline CDR1 and CDR2 sequences are MDHEN and SYDVKM. Losses at the gene ends were 6 bases for V and 5 bases for J; bases not matched to a gene: 6. CDR3 coding DNA: TGTGCCAGCAGAAGAGGGGGCGGGGAGACCCAGTACTTC. Amino acid sequence: CASRRGGGETQYF.

This sequence joins TRBV11-3 and TRBJ2-7; D possibly matches TRBD1 or TRBD2 (6 bases each). Trimming took 0 bases from V and 1 from J, leaving 13 bases between them. Germline V lookup: CDR1 SGHNT, CDR2 YENEEA. This CDR3 has 16 residues. CDR3 sequence reads: CASSLDRGARSYEQYF. The DNA for the CDR3 is TGTGCCAGCAGCTTAGATAGGGGGGCTCGGTCCTACGAGCAGTACTTC.

The rearrangement joins TRBV28 to TRBJ1-1; no clear D gene. Germline V CDR1 and CDR2: MDHEN, SYDVKM. The CDR3 consists of 15 residues. The germline V and J ends were trimmed by 5 bases and 2 bases, with 15 bases remaining between them. The CDR3, as DNA: TGTGCCAGCAGTGCTCAATCGGAGGCTAACACTGAAGCTTTCTTT. Translation gives CASSAQSEANTEAFF.

The gene calls are TRBV28 and TRBJ2-1, with D perhaps TRBD1 or TRBD2 (5 bases each). The CDR3 sequence is 14 residues long. CDR1 is MDHEN, CDR2 SYDVKM, per germline. With 2 bases removed from V and 5 bases from J, the gap between germline ends came to 10 bases. CDR3 sequence reads: CASSLVRGHNEQFF. The DNA for the CDR3 is TGTGCCAGCAGTTTAGTTAGGGGACACAATGAGCAGTTCTTC.

In this sample, this clone turned up a few times. The chain employs TRBV19 and TRBJ2-7; weak D call: TRBD1 (6 bases). The CDR3 covers 15 residues. V lost 4 bases, J lost 3 bases, and 16 bases lay in between. CDR1 LNHDA and CDR2 SQIVND come from the germline V gene (reference sequence). CDR3 DNA: TGTGCCAGTAGTACCGCACAGGGTACGGACTACGAGCAGTACTTC. It translates to CASSTAQGTDYEQYF.

This clone was counted a few times. The chain carries TRBV28 and TRBJ1-1; D gene ambiguous. V lost 7 bases and J 5 bases, leaving 17 bases between the germline ends. Germline loops: CDR1 MDHEN, CDR2 SYDVKM. The CDR3 totals 14 residues. The CDR3: CASTLLKGKTEAFF. The CDR3 DNA reads as TGTGCCAGCACCCTACTGAAAGGGAAAACTGAAGCTTTCTTT.

The rearrangement uses TRBV28 and TRBJ1-3; maybe TRBD1 (5 bases). From germline, CDR1 is MDHEN and CDR2 SYDVKM. The CDR3 sequence is 14 residues long. V gave up 1 base and J gave up 8 bases, with 12 bases separating them. The CDR3 sequence: CASSLFQSGDTIYF. CDR3 nucleotides: TGTGCCAGCAGTTTATTCCAGTCGGGGGACACCATATATTTT.

This sequence joins TRBV6-8 and TRBJ1-1; perhaps TRBD1 as D (5 bases). Per the germline V gene, CDR1 is MNHGY and CDR2 is SAAAGT. Trimming pared 2 bases from V and 11 bases from J, leaving 12 bases between. The CDR3 contains 12 residues. This chain's CDR3 is CASSYAGGSAFF. The CDR3 DNA follows: TGTGCCAGCAGTTACGCCGGGGGTTCGGCTTTCTTT.

The CDR3 DNA sequence: TGTGCCTGGAGCGGACGCCCGGGAGTGGATGACACCGGGGAGCTGTTTTTT. Its translation: CAWSGRPGVDDTGELFF. The V gene is TRBV30, the J gene TRBJ2-2; D is perhaps TRBD2 (6 bases). Germline V gene sequence: CDR1 GTSNPN, CDR2 SVGIG (reference sequence). The CDR3 covers 17 residues. Trimming shortened V by 3 bases and J by 3 bases, and 20 bases separated the two germline ends.

In this sample, this clone turned up a few times. The rearrangement uses TRBV11-3 and TRBJ2-7; possibly TRBD1 or TRBD2 for D (7 bases each). The CDR3 is made up of 14 amino acids. Per germline, CDR1 SGHNT and CDR2 YENEEA. Between the trimmed V and J ends, which lost 7 bases and 2 bases, there was a span of 15 bases. CDR3 bases: TGTGCCAGCATCAGCGGGACAGTCCCCTACGAGCAGTACTTC. Protein product: CASISGTVPYEQYF.

The chain employs TRBV19 and TRBJ2-4; D gene ambiguous. CDR3 size: 15 residues. Trimming cost V 1 base and J 0 bases, with 7 bases left between them. CDR1 and CDR2 from the germline V gene are LNHDA and SQIVND (reference sequence). The CDR3 here is CASSIGLVAKNIQYF. For the CDR3, the DNA is TGTGCCAGTAGTATAGGTCTCGTAGCCAAAAACATTCAGTACTTC.

The table lists this clone with a few counts. The rearrangement links TRBV6-8 to TRBJ2-2; TRBD2 might be the D (5 bases). V lost 6 bases and J lost 0, with 5 bases in between. The CDR3 covers 13 residues. Germline V gives CDR1 MNHGY, CDR2 SAAAGT. The CDR3 loop reads CASREANTGELFF. The CDR3 DNA sequence: TGTGCCAGCAGGGAGGCGAACACCGGGGAGCTGTTTTTT.

J is TRBJ1-6 and V is TRBV10-2, with 9 nucleotides matching TRBD1. V gave up 6 bases and J gave up 11 bases; unmatched junction bases: 5. The CDR3 runs 13 residues. CDR1 is WSHSY, CDR2 SAAADI, per germline. The DNA for the CDR3 is TGCGCCAGCAGCCGGGACAGGGACGCACCCCTCCACTTT. Its protein product is CASSRDRDAPLHF.